This T cell receptor (beta chain) was retrieved from a study of T cell clonotyping in hematopoietic cell transplantation. Study-wide points: Pathologically expanded recipient clonotypes increased progressively from day 30 to day 180 as diversity fell. Few recipient clonotypes overlapped donors; over 95% were de novo at given depth.

TCRdb's copy holds only in-frame clones and misses some; the assay was immunoSEQ multiplex PCR. This repertoire shows about 8,700 clones, 85% to 90% found once; its top ten account for 37%. Details on this clone: Antigen unknown.

Recipients were bled about 28 days pretransplant and at posttransplant days 30, 100, 180. This clonotype originated in a human patient who had an allogeneic stem cell transplant, so the T cells may come from the graft donor. The donor label of this sample is uncertain. Some clones in this sample may be carry-over from other donors' samples. The input for sequencing was PBMCs, taken 180 days after allogeneic stem cell transplant.

The CDR3 loop reads CASSNDRGILYGYTF. The CDR3 bases are TGTGCCAGCAGTAACGACAGGGGTATCCTCTATGGCTACACCTTC. The chain couples TRBV6-5 to TRBJ1-2; TRBD1 aligns across 8 bases. CDR3 size: 15 residues. Germline V gene lookup returns CDR1 MNHEY and CDR2 SVGAGI. V was clipped by 5 bases and J by 4 bases; unmatched bases: 9.